This passage covers 2 T cell receptor beta chains from one sample sequenced in a study of blood T cell repertoires in COVID-19. The protocol was immunoSEQ multiplex PCR, while the TCRdb copy is restricted to in-frame clones and leaves out a portion. The table lists tens of thousands of clones, roughly 80% of them singletons, with approximately 10% in the top ten. Sequencing used peripheral blood. The receptors were sampled from a man aged 70 or older with acute or convalescent COVID-19.

In this sample, this clone turned up once. The chain employs TRBV5-6 and TRBJ2-7; tentatively, D is TRBD2 (8 bases). Trimming removed 4 bases from V and 0 bases from J, with 17 bases in between. The CDR3 loop spans 16 amino acids. The germline gives CDR1 SGHDT, CDR2 YYEEEE. The CDR3 DNA sequence: TGTGCCAGCAGCCGGGAGGGTTCAGGGGGCTCCTACGAGCAGTACGTC. Protein product: CASSREGSGGSYEQYV.

The J gene is TRBJ1-2, the V gene TRBV6-5, with TRBD1 identical over 7 bases. The CDR3 contains 14 residues. The J segment lost 7 bases and the V segment lost 5 bases, leaving 10 bases of the junction unmatched. CDR1 and CDR2 from the germline V gene are MNHEY and SVGAGI. CDR3 protein: CASSRTGYNIGYTF. The CDR3 DNA reads as TGTGCCAGCAGTCGGACAGGATACAATATTGGCTACACCTTC.